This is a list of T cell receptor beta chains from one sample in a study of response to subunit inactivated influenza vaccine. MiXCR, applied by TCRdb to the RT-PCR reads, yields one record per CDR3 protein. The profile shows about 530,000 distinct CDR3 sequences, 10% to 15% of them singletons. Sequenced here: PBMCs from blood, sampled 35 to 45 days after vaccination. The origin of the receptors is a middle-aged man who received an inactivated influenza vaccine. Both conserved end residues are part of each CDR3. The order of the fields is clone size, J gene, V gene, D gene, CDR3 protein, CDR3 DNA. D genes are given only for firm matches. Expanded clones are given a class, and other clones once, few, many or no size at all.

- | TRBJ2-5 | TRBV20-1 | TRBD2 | CSARAPGTSGNQETQYF | TGCAGTGCTAGAGCACCAGGGACTAGCGGGAACCAAGAGACCCAGTACTTC
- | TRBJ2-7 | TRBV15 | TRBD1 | CATSREKSPGQGFYEQYF | TGTGCCACCAGCAGAGAGAAATCTCCGGGACAGGGATTCTACGAGCAGTACTTC
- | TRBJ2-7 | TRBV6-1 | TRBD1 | CASRPRQGRHEQYF | TGTGCCAGCAGACCTCGACAGGGTAGACACGAGCAGTACTTC
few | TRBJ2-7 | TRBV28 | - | CASSLSISVEQYF | TGTGCCAGCAGTTTATCCATCTCTGTCGAGCAGTACTTC
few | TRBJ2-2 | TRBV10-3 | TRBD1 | CAIRTGAMAGELFF | TGTGCCATCAGGACAGGGGCAATGGCCGGGGAGCTGTTTTTT
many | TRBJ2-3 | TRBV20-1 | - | CSARPRVLTDTQYF | TGCAGTGCTAGGCCCCGCGTGCTCACAGATACGCAGTATTTT
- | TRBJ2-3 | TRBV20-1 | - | CSEGRADTQYF | TGCAGTGAGGGCAGGGCGGATACGCAGTATTTT
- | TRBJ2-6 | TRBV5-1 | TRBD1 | CASSQIQGAPGGANVLTF | TGCGCCAGCAGCCAGATACAGGGGGCGCCTGGTGGGGCCAACGTCCTGACTTTC
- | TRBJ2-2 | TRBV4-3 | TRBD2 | CASSQEAARSGLAGGELFF | TGCGCCAGCAGCCAAGAAGCGGCTAGGAGCGGACTAGCGGGCGGGGAGCTGTTTTTT
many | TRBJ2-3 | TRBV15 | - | CATSRALQGRDTQYF | TGTGCCACCAGCAGAGCCCTACAGGGCAGAGATACGCAGTATTTT
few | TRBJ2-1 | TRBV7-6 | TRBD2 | CASSSTPSGPASHNEQFF | TGTGCCAGCAGCTCCACGCCTAGCGGGCCCGCATCACACAATGAGCAGTTCTTC
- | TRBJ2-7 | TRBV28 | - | CASSSGWGRTAYEQYF | TGTGCCAGCAGTTCCGGATGGGGGCGGACCGCTTACGAGCAGTACTTC
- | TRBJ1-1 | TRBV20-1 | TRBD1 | CSARPHGQGRDTEAFF | TGCAGTGCTAGACCCCACGGACAGGGGAGAGACACTGAAGCTTTCTTT
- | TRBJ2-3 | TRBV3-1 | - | CASSQERVMQYF | TGTGCCAGCAGCCAAGAAAGAGTGATGCAGTATTTT
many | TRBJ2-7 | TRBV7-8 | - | CASSIGGRGEYRSEQYF | TGTGCCAGCAGCATTGGGGGGAGAGGCGAGTACCGCTCCGAGCAGTACTTC
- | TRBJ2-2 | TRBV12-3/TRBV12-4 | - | CASSFGTRNTGELFF | TGTGCCAGCAGTTTCGGGACAAGAAACACCGGGGAGCTGTTTTTT
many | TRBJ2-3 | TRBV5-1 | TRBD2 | CASSLSGGRTDTQYF | TGCGCCAGCAGCTTATCGGGGGGGCGCACAGATACGCAGTATTTT
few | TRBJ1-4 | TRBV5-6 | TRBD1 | CASSFRDRGFVLFF | TGTGCCAGCAGCTTCCGGGACAGGGGTTTCGTACTGTTTTTT
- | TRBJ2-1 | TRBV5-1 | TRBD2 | CASSFSGDGYNEQFF | TGCGCCAGCAGCTTCAGCGGGGACGGCTACAATGAGCAGTTCTTC
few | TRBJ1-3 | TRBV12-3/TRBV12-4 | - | CASSLTVGSGNTIYF | TGTGCCAGCAGTTTGACAGTCGGCTCTGGAAACACCATATATTTT
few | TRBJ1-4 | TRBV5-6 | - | CASSLGITSSNEKLFF | TGTGCCAGCAGCTTGGGAATCACTAGTTCTAATGAAAAACTGTTTTTT
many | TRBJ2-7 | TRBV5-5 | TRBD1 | CASSVDRGLSYEQYF | TGTGCCAGCAGCGTGGACAGGGGGCTCTCCTACGAGCAGTACTTC
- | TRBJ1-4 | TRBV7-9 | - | CASSSTNLDEKLFF | TGTGCCAGCAGCTCCACGAATCTGGATGAAAAACTGTTTTTT
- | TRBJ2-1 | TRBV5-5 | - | CASSLRGGLHNEQFF | TGTGCCAGCAGCTTGCGGGGTGGGCTGCACAATGAGCAGTTCTTC
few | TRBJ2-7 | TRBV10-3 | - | CAISESPQGGWNEQYF | TGTGCCATCAGTGAGTCTCCCCAGGGTGGATGGAACGAGCAGTACTTC
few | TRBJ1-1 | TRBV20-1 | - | CSAPPQPTGPGEAFF | TGCAGTGCTCCACCCCAACCTACAGGGCCCGGGGAAGCTTTCTTT
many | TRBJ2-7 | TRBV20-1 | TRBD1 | CSVYRGLSYEQYF | TGCAGTGTCTACAGGGGGCTCTCCTACGAGCAGTACTTC
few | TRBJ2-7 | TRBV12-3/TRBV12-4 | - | CASSFTVEQYF | TGTGCCAGCAGTTTTACAGTGGAGCAGTACTTC
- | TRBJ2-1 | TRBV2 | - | CASTLPEQFF | TGTGCCAGCACCCTTCCTGAGCAGTTCTTC
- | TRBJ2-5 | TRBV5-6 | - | CASSLPRTGREETQYF | TGTGCCAGCAGCTTGCCCCGGACAGGGAGGGAAGAGACCCAGTACTTC
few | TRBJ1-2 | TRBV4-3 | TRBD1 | CASSQVGTDYGYTF | TGCGCCAGCAGCCAAGTTGGGACAGATTATGGCTACACCTTC
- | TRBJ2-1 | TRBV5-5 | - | CASTLGWDSYNEQFF | TGTGCCAGCACCCTGGGTTGGGACTCCTACAATGAGCAGTTCTTC
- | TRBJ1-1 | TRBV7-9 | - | CASSFDFGGTEAFF | TGTGCCAGCAGCTTTGATTTTGGAGGGACTGAAGCTTTCTTT
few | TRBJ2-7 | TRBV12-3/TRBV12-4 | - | CASSPRQTAFTVYEQYF | TGTGCCAGCAGCCCGAGACAAACAGCTTTTACAGTCTACGAGCAGTACTTC
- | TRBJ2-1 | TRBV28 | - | CASSLVGIEQFF | TGTGCCAGCAGTTTGGTAGGGATTGAGCAGTTCTTC
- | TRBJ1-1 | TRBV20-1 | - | CSARGGGDTEAFF | TGCAGTGCTAGAGGTGGGGGGGACACTGAAGCTTTCTTT
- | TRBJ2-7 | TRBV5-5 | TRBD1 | CASSLMDGTATYEQYF | TGTGCCAGCAGCTTGATGGACGGGACAGCCACCTACGAGCAGTACTTC
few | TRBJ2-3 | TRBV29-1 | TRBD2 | CSVNDRGGSTDTQYF | TGCAGCGTTAACGACCGCGGGGGGTCCACAGATACGCAGTATTTT
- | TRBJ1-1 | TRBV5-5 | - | CASSWDNSPWAFF | TGTGCCAGCAGCTGGGACAATAGCCCTTGGGCTTTCTTT
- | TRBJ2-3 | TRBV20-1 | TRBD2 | CSARLAGGRTDTQYF | TGCAGTGCCCGCCTAGCGGGAGGGCGCACAGATACGCAGTATTTT
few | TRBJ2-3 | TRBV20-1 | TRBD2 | CSVGAGQDTQYF | TGCAGTGTCGGAGCGGGGCAAGATACGCAGTATTTT
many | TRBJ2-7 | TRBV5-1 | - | CASSLDTGYEQYF | TGCGCCAGCAGCTTGGATACAGGATACGAGCAGTACTTC
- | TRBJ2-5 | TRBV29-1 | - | CSADGGNQETQYF | TGCAGCGCCGACGGAGGGAACCAAGAGACCCAGTACTTC
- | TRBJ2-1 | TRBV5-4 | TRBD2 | CASSPGLAGANEQFF | TGTGCCAGCAGCCCGGGACTAGCGGGGGCCAATGAGCAGTTCTTC
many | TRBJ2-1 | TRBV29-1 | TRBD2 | CSVEPRTSGFTSSYNEQFF | TGCAGCGTTGAACCCCGGACTAGCGGTTTCACCTCCTCCTACAATGAGCAGTTCTTC
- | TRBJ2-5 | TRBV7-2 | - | CASSLVPYGGQETQYF | TGTGCCAGCAGCTTAGTCCCTTATGGGGGCCAAGAGACCCAGTACTTC
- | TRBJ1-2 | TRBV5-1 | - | CASSVIPRTNYGYTF | TGCGCCAGCAGCGTGATTCCCCGGACTAACTATGGCTACACCTTC
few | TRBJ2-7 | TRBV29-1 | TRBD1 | CSVSPTGIYEQYF | TGCAGCGTGTCCCCGACAGGGATCTACGAGCAGTACTTC
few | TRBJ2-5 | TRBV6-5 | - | CASSYGVTPETQYF | TGTGCCAGCAGTTACGGAGTAACCCCAGAGACCCAGTACTTC
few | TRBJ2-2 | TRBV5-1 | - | CASSLGSPGGGELFF | TGCGCCAGCAGCCTGGGATCACCGGGCGGCGGGGAGCTGTTTTTT
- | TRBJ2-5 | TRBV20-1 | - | CSANSLGGIQETQYF | TGCAGTGCTAACTCTCTCGGGGGTATTCAAGAGACCCAGTACTTC
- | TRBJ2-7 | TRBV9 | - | CASSVGGGQGYEQYF | TGTGCCAGCAGCGTAGGTGGAGGGCAGGGGTACGAGCAGTACTTC
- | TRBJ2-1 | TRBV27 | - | CASSRTWNNEQFF | TGTGCCAGCAGTCGGACCTGGAACAATGAGCAGTTCTTC